Below are 10 T cell receptor beta chains sequenced from a single sample in a study of blood T cells in healthy people across ages. A second PCR of roughly 6 to 12 cycles used a sample-barcoded 5' primer and a J-beta primer mix. TCRdb fed the 5' RACE reads into MiXCR, producing one record per CDR3 protein. Among approximately 780,000 distinct CDR3 sequences listed, under 30% were seen once. The same sample was also used in a study of T cells of mothers and their children.

Sequencing was done on a sample of blood. The source is a boy between 10 and 17 years old in good health.

The chain carries TRBV5-1 and TRBJ2-1; a possible D gene is TRBD1 (6 bases). Germline CDR1 and CDR2: SGHRS and YFSETQ. CDR3 size: 13 residues. The V and J ends lost 7 bases and 7 bases respectively, with 15 bases between them. The CDR3 sequence is CASATQGINEQFF. CDR3 in DNA: TGCGCCAGCGCAACACAGGGTATTAATGAGCAGTTCTTC.

This clonotype appeared a few times. One end of the junction varies from germline; a read error may be responsible. V is TRBV29-1 and J is TRBJ1-2; D remains ambiguous. Germline V gives CDR1 SQVTM, CDR2 ANQGSEA. This CDR3 comprises 10 residues. The CDR3 spells CSVEPGYPPF. CDR3 bases: TGCAGCGTCGAACCCGGGTACCCTCCCTTC.

The chain has TRBV20-1 and TRBJ2-5; D is possibly TRBD1 (5 bases). Germline loops: CDR1 DFQATT, CDR2 SNEGSKA (reference sequence). The ends were cut back, 5 bases at V and 3 bases at J, with 13 bases in the middle. This CDR3 spans 13 amino acids. This CDR3 is CSAADKGKETQYF. CDR3 nucleotides: TGCAGTGCTGCTGACAAGGGGAAAGAGACCCAGTACTTC.

This chain connects TRBV7-9 to TRBJ2-5, with a tentative D call TRBD2 (7 bases). The DNA matches TRBJ2-1 better at its end, which makes the J call doubtful. The CDR3 spans 13 residues. The germline gives CDR1 SEHNR, CDR2 FQNEAQ (reference sequence). DNA for the CDR3: TGTGCCAGCAGCTCGGGGGGCCATCATGAGCAGTTCTTC. This gives the protein CASSSGGHHEQFF.

The chain links TRBV7-6 to TRBJ1-3, with a weak D call TRBD1 (6 bases). Germline V gene sequence: CDR1 SGHVS, CDR2 FNYEAQ. CDR3 size: 19 residues. Trimming removed 5 bases at V and 0 bases at J, with 23 bases between. The CDR3 reads CASSLTFRDRPSSGNTIYF. The CDR3 bases are TGTGCCAGCAGCCTAACATTTCGCGACAGGCCGAGCTCTGGAAACACCATATATTTT. Complete variable domain (other parts from reference TRBV7-6 and TRBJ1-3): GAGVSQSPRYKVTKRGQDVALRCDPISGHVSLYWYRQALGQGPEFLTYFNYEAQQDKSGLPNDRFSAERPEGSISTLTIQRTEQRDSAMYRCASSLTFRDRPSSGNTIYFGEGSWLTVV.

The gene calls are TRBV12-3 or TRBV12-4 and TRBJ1-3; D remains ambiguous. Trimming pared 5 bases from V and 0 bases from J, leaving 8 bases between. CDR3 length equals 14 residues. The CDR3 spells CASSLYNSGNTIYF. The DNA for the CDR3 is TGTGCCAGCAGTCTTTACAACTCTGGAAACACCATATATTTT.

This clonotype was seen more than once but under ten times. One junction end does not reproduce the germline sequence, and a read error may be involved. The CDR3 DNA sequence: TGTACCAGCAATCCCTCCGGGGACCCCATGAACACTGAAGCTTTCTTT. Protein sequence: CTSNPSGDPMNTEAFF. The rearrangement links TRBV28 to TRBJ1-1; D perhaps matches TRBD1 (5 bases). Germline values: CDR1 MDHEN, CDR2 SYDVKM. The CDR3 extends over 16 amino acids.

The chain combines TRBV12-3 or TRBV12-4 with TRBJ2-2, with unresolved D. There are 14 residues in the CDR3. V was pared by 4 bases and J by 5 bases, with 11 bases between. The chain's CDR3 is CASSSYTVTGELFF. The CDR3 DNA reads TGTGCCAGCAGTTCTTATACAGTAACCGGGGAGCTGTTTTTT.

The chain has TRBV7-3 and TRBJ2-1; 14 bases match TRBD2. Per the germline V gene, CDR1 is SGHTA and CDR2 is FQGTGA. The CDR3 length is 19 residues. With 5 bases clipped from V and 8 bases from J, the junction kept 17 bases outside the gene matches. CDR3 nucleotide sequence: TGTGCCAGCAGCATCTCCGGGACTAGCGGGGGCTGGGGCGACGATGAGCAGTTCTTC. Its translation: CASSISGTSGGWGDDEQFF.

This clonotype was seen once. The CDR3 protein is CASSESYQDSTEAFF. The CDR3 nucleotides are TGTGCCAGCAGTGAAAGTTACCAAGATAGCACTGAAGCTTTCTTT. The V and J genes are TRBV25-1 and TRBJ1-1, with D uncertain. This CDR3 is 15 amino acids long. CDR1 and CDR2 from the germline V gene are MGHDK and SYGVNS. V shed 2 bases and J shed 4 bases, with 14 bases lying between them.